This entry lists 11 T cell receptor beta chains sequenced from one sample in a study of T cells in Graves' hyperthyroidism and ophthalmopathy. The TCR beta CDR3 regions underwent amplification using RNA transcripts as the source. The HTBI primer set drove a first-round RT-PCR of the TCR CDR3. A single record per CDR3 protein comes from TCRdb applying MiXCR to the multiplex PCR reads. The table records 300,000 to 350,000 distinct CDR3 sequences, about 15% of them present only once. Sequenced material: blood. The receptors were sampled from a woman in her twenties or thirties with Graves' hyperthyroidism.

The sample holds many counts of this clonotype. The chain carries TRBV28 and TRBJ1-2, with 10 bases lining up with TRBD1. This CDR3 is 15 amino acids long. Germline V gene sequence: CDR1 MDHEN, CDR2 SYDVKM. Unmatched junction bases numbered 11, after V lost 6 bases and J lost 7 bases. CDR3 amino acids: CASRPEGQGFVGYTF. The CDR3 DNA reads TGTGCCAGCAGGCCCGAGGGACAGGGGTTCGTTGGCTACACCTTC.

In this sample, this clonotype turned up a few times. V is TRBV5-1 and J is TRBJ2-5; D is unresolved. Per germline, CDR1 SGHRS and CDR2 YFSETQ. The CDR3 is 14 residues long. The V end was cut by 2 bases, the J end by 1 base, with 9 bases between. The chain's CDR3 is CASSFKAGQETQYF. CDR3 DNA sequence: TGCGCCAGCAGCTTCAAGGCAGGCCAAGAGACCCAGTACTTC. The variable domain in full, with the rest retrieved from reference TRBV5-1 and TRBJ2-5, is KAGVTQTPRYLIKTRGQQVTLSCSPISGHRSVSWYQQTPGQGLQFLFEYFSETQRNKGNFPGRFSGRQFSNSRSEMNVSTLELGDSALYLCASSFKAGQETQYFGPGTRLLVL.

The chain recombines TRBV11-2 with TRBJ1-6; no definite D call. Germline CDR1 and CDR2: SGHAT and FQNNGV. The CDR3 runs 14 residues. V was shortened by 4 bases and J by 4 bases, with 8 bases between the two germline ends. CDR3 bases: TGTGCCAGCAGCTCTAGCATATATAATTCACCCCTCCACTTT. Protein product: CASSSSIYNSPLHF. The variable domain in full, with the rest retrieved from reference TRBV11-2 and TRBJ1-6, is EAGVAQSPRYKIIEKRQSVAFWCNPISGHATLYWYQQILGQGPKLLIQFQNNGVVDDSQLPKDRFSAERLKGVDSTLKIQPAKLEDSAVYLCASSSSIYNSPLHFGNGTRLTVT.

This clonotype came up a few times. The gene calls are TRBV19 and TRBJ1-5; the match to TRBD1 covers 7 bases. The CDR3 has 16 residues. Germline loops: CDR1 LNHDA, CDR2 SQIVND (reference sequence). V was clipped by 5 bases and J by 4 bases; unmatched bases: 11. DNA for the CDR3: TGTGCCAGTAGTCGAACAAACAGGGGCTCGAATCAGCCCCAGCATTTT. Its translation: CASSRTNRGSNQPQHF.

This clonotype was seen ten or more times. This chain joins TRBV7-9 and TRBJ2-1, with D uncertain. V was shortened by 5 bases and J by 5 bases, with 10 bases between the two germline ends. Germline loops: CDR1 SEHNR, CDR2 FQNEAQ (reference sequence). CDR3 size: 13 residues. The CDR3 DNA follows: TGTGCCAGCAGCGCGGAACCTCACAATGAGCAGTTCTTC. Translating gives CASSAEPHNEQFF.

There are many counts of this clonotype. This sequence joins TRBV28 and TRBJ1-5, with a weak D call TRBD1 (5 bases). The CDR3 contains 15 residues. V lost 7 bases and J lost 4, with 17 bases in between. Germline lookup yields CDR1 MDHEN and CDR2 SYDVKM. This CDR3 reads CASIVGQALNQPQHF. Here the CDR3 DNA reads TGTGCCAGCATTGTAGGACAAGCCCTTAATCAGCCCCAGCATTTT.

V gene TRBV6-1 combines with J gene TRBJ2-1; 11 bases are shared with TRBD2. The CDR3 totals 15 residues. CDR1 and CDR2 (germline): MNHNS, SASEGT. V was clipped by 7 bases and J by 1 base; unmatched bases: 3. The CDR3 sequence is CASTASGGSYNEQFF. The CDR3 DNA sequence: TGTGCCAGCACGGCTAGCGGGGGGTCCTACAATGAGCAGTTCTTC.

The chain uses TRBV9 and TRBJ2-1, with a possible D match to TRBD1 (5 bases). V was trimmed by 1 base and J by 3 bases, leaving 5 bases between them. Per the germline V gene, CDR1 is SGDLS and CDR2 is YYNGEE. This CDR3 comprises 13 residues. This chain's CDR3 is CASSVRGYNEQFF. CDR3 nucleotide sequence: TGTGCCAGCAGCGTAAGGGGCTACAATGAGCAGTTCTTC.

This clonotype has only a few counts. V usage is TRBV28 and J usage is TRBJ1-1; no firm D call. The CDR3 contains 15 residues. Looked up from germline, CDR1 is MDHEN and CDR2 is SYDVKM. Deletions cut 8 bases from V and 5 bases from J, with 21 bases between. CDR3 amino acids: CASLPPQALWTEAFF. CDR3 sequence (DNA): TGTGCCAGCCTCCCACCCCAGGCTTTATGGACTGAAGCTTTCTTT.

This clonotype was recorded at least ten times. J is TRBJ2-3 and V is TRBV20-1; 10 bases map to TRBD1. V shed 2 bases, J shed 1 base, and the junction held 6 bases outside the gene matches. Germline V gene lookup returns CDR1 DFQATT and CDR2 SNEGSKA (reference sequence). CDR3 length: 16 residues. CDR3: CSARRDRGWGTDTQYF. The DNA for the CDR3 is TGCAGTGCTAGACGGGACAGGGGATGGGGCACAGATACGCAGTATTTT.

This clonotype was picked up a small number of times. The V call is TRBV6-5, the J call TRBJ1-5; D call uncertain. The V and J ends lost 2 bases and 2 bases respectively, with 4 bases between them. The CDR3 runs to 13 residues. CDR1 MNHEY and CDR2 SVGAGI come from the germline V gene. CDR3 DNA: TGTGCCAGCAGTTACGAGGGCAATCAGCCCCAGCATTTT. Translating it yields CASSYEGNQPQHF.